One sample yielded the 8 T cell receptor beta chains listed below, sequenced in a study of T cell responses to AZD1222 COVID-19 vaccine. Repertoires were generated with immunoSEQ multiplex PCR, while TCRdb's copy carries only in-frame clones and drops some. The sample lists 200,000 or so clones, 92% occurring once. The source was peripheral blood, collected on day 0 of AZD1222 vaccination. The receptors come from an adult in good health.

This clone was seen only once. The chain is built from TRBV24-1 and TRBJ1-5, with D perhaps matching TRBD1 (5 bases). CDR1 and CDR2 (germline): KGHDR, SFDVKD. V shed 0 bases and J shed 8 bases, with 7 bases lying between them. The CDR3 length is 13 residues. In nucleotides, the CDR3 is TGTGCCACCAGTGATTTGCAGGGTGAGCCCCAGCATTTT. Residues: CATSDLQGEPQHF.

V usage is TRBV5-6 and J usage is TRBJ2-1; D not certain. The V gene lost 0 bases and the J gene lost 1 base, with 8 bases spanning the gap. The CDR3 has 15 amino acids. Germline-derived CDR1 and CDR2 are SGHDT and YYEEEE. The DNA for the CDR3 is TGTGCCAGCAGCTTGGGTGGGGTATCCTACAATGAGCAGTTCTTC. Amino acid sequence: CASSLGGVSYNEQFF.

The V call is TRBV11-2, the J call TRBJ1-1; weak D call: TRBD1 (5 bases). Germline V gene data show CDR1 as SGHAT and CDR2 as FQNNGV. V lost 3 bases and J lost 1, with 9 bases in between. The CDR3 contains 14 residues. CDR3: CASSFEGTNTEAFF. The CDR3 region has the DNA TGTGCCAGCAGCTTCGAGGGGACGAACACTGAAGCTTTCTTT.

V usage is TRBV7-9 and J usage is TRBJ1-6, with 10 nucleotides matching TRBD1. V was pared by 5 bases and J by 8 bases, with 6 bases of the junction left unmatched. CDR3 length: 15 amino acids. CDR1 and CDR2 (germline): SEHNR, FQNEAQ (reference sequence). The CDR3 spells CASSPFGTGDSPLHF. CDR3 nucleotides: TGTGCCAGCAGCCCGTTCGGGACAGGGGATTCACCCCTCCACTTT. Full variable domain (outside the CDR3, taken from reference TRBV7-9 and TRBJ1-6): DTGVSQNPRHKITKRGQNVTFRCDPISEHNRLYWYRQTLGQGPEFLTYFQNEAQLEKSRLLSDRFSAERPKGSFSTLEIQRTEQGDSAMYLCASSPFGTGDSPLHFGNGTRLTVT.

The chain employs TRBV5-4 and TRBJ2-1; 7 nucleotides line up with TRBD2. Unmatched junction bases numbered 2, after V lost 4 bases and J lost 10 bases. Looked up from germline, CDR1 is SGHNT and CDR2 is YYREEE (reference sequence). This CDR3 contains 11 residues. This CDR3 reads CASSPGGEQFF. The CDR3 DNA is TGTGCCAGCAGCCCCGGGGGGGAGCAGTTCTTC.

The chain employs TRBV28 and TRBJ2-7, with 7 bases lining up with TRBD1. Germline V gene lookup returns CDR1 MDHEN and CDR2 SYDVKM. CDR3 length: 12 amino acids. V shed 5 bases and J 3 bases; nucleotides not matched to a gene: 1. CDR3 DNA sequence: TGTGCCAGCAGTGGGGACAGCTACGAGCAGTACGTC. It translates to CASSGDSYEQYV.

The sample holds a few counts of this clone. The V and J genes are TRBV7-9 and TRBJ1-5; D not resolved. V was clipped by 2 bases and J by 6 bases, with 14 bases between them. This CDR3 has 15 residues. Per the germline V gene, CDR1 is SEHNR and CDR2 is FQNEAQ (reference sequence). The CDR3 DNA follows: TGTGCCAGCAGCTTACCCACAAGGGAGGTTCAGCCCCAGCATTTT. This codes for CASSLPTREVQPQHF. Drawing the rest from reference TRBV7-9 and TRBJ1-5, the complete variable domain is DTGVSQNPRHKITKRGQNVTFRCDPISEHNRLYWYRQTLGQGPEFLTYFQNEAQLEKSRLLSDRFSAERPKGSFSTLEIQRTEQGDSAMYLCASSLPTREVQPQHFGDGTRLSIL.

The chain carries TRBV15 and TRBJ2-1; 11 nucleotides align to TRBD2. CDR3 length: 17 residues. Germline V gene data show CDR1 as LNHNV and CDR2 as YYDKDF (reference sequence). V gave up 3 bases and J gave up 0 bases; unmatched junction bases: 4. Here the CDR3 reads CATSRTSGTISYNEQFF. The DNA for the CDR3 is TGTGCCACCAGCAGGACTAGCGGGACGATCTCCTACAATGAGCAGTTCTTC.